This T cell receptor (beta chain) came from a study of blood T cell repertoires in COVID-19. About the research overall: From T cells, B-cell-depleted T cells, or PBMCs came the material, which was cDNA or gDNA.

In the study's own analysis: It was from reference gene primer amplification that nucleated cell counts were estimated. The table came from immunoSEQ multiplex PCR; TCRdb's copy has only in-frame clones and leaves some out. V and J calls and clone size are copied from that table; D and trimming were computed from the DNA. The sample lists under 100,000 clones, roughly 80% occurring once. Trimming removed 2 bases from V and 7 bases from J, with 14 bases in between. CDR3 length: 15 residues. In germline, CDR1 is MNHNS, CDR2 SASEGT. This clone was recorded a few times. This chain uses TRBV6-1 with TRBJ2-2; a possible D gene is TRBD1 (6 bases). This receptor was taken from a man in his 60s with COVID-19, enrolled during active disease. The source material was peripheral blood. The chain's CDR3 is CASSERTGYGGELFF. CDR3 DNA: TGTGCCAGCAGTGAACGAACAGGGTACGGCGGGGAGCTGTTTTTT.